A single sample gave rise to the 5 T cell receptor beta chains below, sequenced in a study of cytomegalovirus exposure and HLA in healthy donors. Libraries were prepared by immunoSEQ multiplex PCR; TCRdb keeps only in-frame clonotypes and omits some of them. Found here are more than 110,000 clones, approximately 94% of them singletons; the top ten hold approximately 2%. What was sequenced was PBMCs. These receptors came from a man aged 18-30 years in good health and CMV-seropositive.

The chain joins TRBV11-2 to TRBJ2-3, with D hard to call. The CDR3 totals 14 residues. Germline V gene sequence: CDR1 SGHAT, CDR2 FQNNGV. Trimming cost V 5 bases and J 0 bases, with 9 bases left between them. CDR3 bases: TGTGCCAGCAGCCCCTTCGGGAGCACAGATACGCAGTATTTT. Amino acids: CASSPFGSTDTQYF. The full variable domain, rest sourced from reference TRBV11-2 and TRBJ2-3, is EAGVAQSPRYKIIEKRQSVAFWCNPISGHATLYWYQQILGQGPKLLIQFQNNGVVDDSQLPKDRFSAERLKGVDSTLKIQPAKLEDSAVYLCASSPFGSTDTQYFGPGTRLTVL.

The chain carries TRBV28 and TRBJ2-3; 9 bases line up with TRBD2. Unmatched junction bases numbered 8, after V lost 2 bases and J lost 2 bases. This CDR3 has 17 residues. The germline gives CDR1 MDHEN, CDR2 SYDVKM. In nucleotides, the CDR3 is TGTGCCAGCAGTTTAGGGCTAGCGGGAATGACCACAGATACGCAGTATTTT. Amino acid sequence: CASSLGLAGMTTDTQYF.

The chain is built from TRBV7-2 and TRBJ2-1; D ambiguous. The V end was cut by 5 bases, the J end by 6 bases, with 8 bases between. The V gene's germline CDR1 is SGHTA and CDR2 FQGNSA. The CDR3 extends over 12 amino acids. The CDR3 loop is CASSPWPNEQFF. CDR3 nucleotide sequence: TGTGCCAGCAGCCCCTGGCCCAATGAGCAGTTCTTC.

This chain uses TRBV4-2 with TRBJ2-2; tentative D call: TRBD1 (6 bases). The CDR3 loop spans 15 amino acids. Trimming left V 8 bases short and J 7 bases short, with 20 bases between. Germline CDR1 LGHNA, CDR2 YNFKEQ. For the CDR3, the DNA is TGTGCCAGCGCCGACCCAGGGGAAAATGGCGGGGAGCTGTTTTTT. Its translation is CASADPGENGGELFF.

The chain uses TRBV7-9 and TRBJ2-7; perhaps TRBD1 as D (5 bases). Germline V CDR1 and CDR2: SEHNR, FQNEAQ (reference sequence). The CDR3 has 16 residues. Trimming pared 5 bases from V and 0 bases from J, leaving 17 bases between. CDR3 residues: CASSPEGADPSYEQYF. In nucleotides, the CDR3 is TGTGCCAGCAGCCCAGAAGGGGCGGACCCCTCCTACGAGCAGTACTTC.